These 32 T cell receptor beta chains were sequenced from one sample in a study of blood T cell repertoires in COVID-19. The data were produced by immunoSEQ multiplex PCR, yet TCRdb's version contains in-frame clones alone and is incomplete. The sample lists hundreds of thousands of clones; about 85% were seen once. The sequenced sample was PBMCs or T cells enriched from blood (not recorded which). These receptors were taken from a woman between 50 and 59 years old who had recovered from COVID-19.

The V call is TRBV28, the J call TRBJ2-7; 11 positions agree with TRBD2. J lost 2 bases, V lost 7 bases, and 4 bases had no gene match. CDR1 is MDHEN, CDR2 SYDVKM, per germline. This CDR3 has 14 amino acids. CDR3 sequence (DNA): TGTGCCAGCAAGACTAGCGGGACAACCTACGAGCAGTACTTC. Translating it yields CASKTSGTTYEQYF. The full variable domain, with the rest looked up from reference TRBV28 and TRBJ2-7, is DVKVTQSSRYLVKRTGEKVFLECVQDMDHENMFWYRQDPGLGLRLIYFSYDVKMKEKGDIPEGYSVSREKKERFSLILESASTNQTSMYLCASKTSGTTYEQYFGPGTRLTVT.

The chain couples TRBV5-1 to TRBJ2-7, with D possibly matching TRBD1 (6 bases). Germline V CDR1 and CDR2: SGHRS, YFSETQ. Trimming took off 0 bases at V and 1 base at J, with 8 bases between the two ends. CDR3 length: 14 residues. The CDR3 reads CASSLEGGSYEQYF. The CDR3 nucleotides are TGCGCCAGCAGCTTGGAAGGGGGTTCCTACGAGCAGTACTTC.

This clone has just a few counts. The chain links TRBV19 to TRBJ1-1; perhaps TRBD1 as D (6 bases). Trimming removed 2 bases from V and 1 base from J, with 8 bases in between. CDR3 length: 14 residues. The germline V gene encodes CDR1 LNHDA and CDR2 SQIVND (reference sequence). CDR3 sequence (DNA): TGTGCCAGTAGTATAAACAGGGCGAACACTGAAGCTTTCTTT. Its protein is CASSINRANTEAFF.

V gene TRBV24-1 combines with J gene TRBJ2-2, with no clear D. Trimming cost V 2 bases and J 5 bases, with 2 bases left between them. CDR3 length: 12 residues. Germline V gene data show CDR1 as KGHDR and CDR2 as SFDVKD. In nucleotides, the CDR3 is TGTGCCACCAGTGATTCGACCGGGGAGCTGTTTTTT. This encodes CATSDSTGELFF.

The chain links TRBV7-9 to TRBJ1-6, with 11 nucleotides matching TRBD1. This CDR3 is built from 17 residues. Germline loops: CDR1 SEHNR, CDR2 FQNEAQ (reference sequence). Germline trimming cut 1 base from V and 6 bases from J; bases unmatched to any gene: 5. CDR3 DNA: TGTGCCAGCAGCTTAGATCCGGACAGGGGGCTTAATTCACCCCTCCACTTT. Translated: CASSLDPDRGLNSPLHF.

The V gene is TRBV10-2, the J gene TRBJ2-7; TRBD2 matches at 10 bases. Germline V gene data show CDR1 as WSHSY and CDR2 as SAAADI. The V gene end was trimmed by 5 bases and the J gene end by 2 bases; junction bases not matched to a gene: 3. There are 14 residues in the CDR3. The chain's CDR3 is CASSWLAGAYEQYF. The CDR3 DNA reads as TGCGCCAGCAGTTGGCTAGCGGGAGCCTACGAGCAGTACTTC.

As regards this clone: One end of the junction does not line up with germline, which may come from a read error. Distinct nucleotide sequences in the sample also encode this CDR3. The V call is TRBV7-2, the J call TRBJ1-2; D unresolved. Per the germline V gene, CDR1 is SGHTA and CDR2 is FQGNSA. This CDR3 spans 16 amino acids. Here the CDR3 DNA reads TGCGCCAGCAGCCCCGAGTGGGTGCGACTTGAATTCAGCTACACCTTC. Its translation is CASSPEWVRLEFSYTF.

CDR3 nucleotides: TGTGCCAGCAGCTGGGGACAGGGGATCAATTCACCCCTCCACTTT. Translating gives CASSWGQGINSPLHF. The chain carries TRBV5-5 and TRBJ1-6, with 10 bases lining up with TRBD1. Germline V gene lookup returns CDR1 SGHKS and CDR2 YYEKEE (reference sequence). This CDR3 contains 15 residues. The ends lost 3 bases at V and 7 bases at J; junction bases unmatched: 4.

V and J are TRBV4-1 and TRBJ2-3; the D gene is possibly TRBD2 (5 bases). V was cut by 0 bases and J by 4 bases, with 17 bases left in between. Germline V gives CDR1 MGHRA, CDR2 YSYEKL. This CDR3 region has 17 residues. CDR3 residues: CASSQEGRTGSADTQYF. The DNA for the CDR3 is TGCGCCAGCAGCCAAGAAGGGCGGACGGGGAGTGCAGATACGCAGTATTTT.

This clone occurred once. The chain carries TRBV2 and TRBJ1-5; D is ambiguous. From germline, CDR1 is SNHLY and CDR2 FYNNEI. The CDR3 consists of 15 residues. V lost 6 bases, J lost 1 base, and 13 bases lay in between. CDR3 residues: CASSNGRASNQPQHF. The DNA of the CDR3 is TGTGCCAGCAGCAACGGGAGGGCAAGCAATCAGCCCCAGCATTTT. The full variable domain, in which reference TRBV2 and TRBJ1-5 provide the parts outside the CDR3, is EPEVTQTPSHQVTQMGQEVILRCVPISNHLYFYWYRQILGQKVEFLVSFYNNEISEKSEIFDDQFSVERPDGSNFTLKIRSTKLEDSAMYFCASSNGRASNQPQHFGDGTRLSIL.

This clone is a singleton in its sample. The chain joins TRBV29-1 to TRBJ2-1; the D gene is possibly TRBD2 (6 bases). The CDR3 totals 14 residues. Germline assignment: CDR1 SQVTM and CDR2 ANQGSEA. With 4 bases removed from V and 4 bases from J, the gap between germline ends came to 14 bases. The CDR3, as DNA: TGCAGCGTTGCCAGGCGGGGACTTTACAATGAGCAGTTCTTC. It yields the protein CSVARRGLYNEQFF.

The V gene is TRBV4-2, the J gene TRBJ2-7; TRBD1 matches 8 bases. From germline, CDR1 is LGHNA and CDR2 YNFKEQ. Germline trimming cut 3 bases from V and 4 bases from J; bases unmatched to any gene: 11. This CDR3 has 16 residues. CDR3 protein: CASSHVGGQGDYEQYF. The CDR3 bases are TGTGCCAGCAGCCATGTGGGCGGACAGGGAGATTACGAGCAGTACTTC.

The chain has TRBV28 and TRBJ1-3; TRBD1 agrees at 7 bases. J gave up 2 bases and V 6 bases, and 7 bases lay outside the gene matches. The CDR3 has 15 residues. Germline values: CDR1 MDHEN, CDR2 SYDVKM. CDR3 sequence: CASRTGAAAGNTIYF. The CDR3 nucleotides are TGTGCCAGCAGAACAGGGGCTGCGGCTGGAAACACCATATATTTT.

This chain links TRBV3-1 (or the pseudogene TRBV3-2) with TRBJ2-1; D is possibly TRBD2 (6 bases). The V gene lost 5 bases and the J gene lost 9 bases, with 11 bases spanning the gap. Germline V CDR1 and CDR2: LGHDT, YNNKEL (reference sequence). The CDR3 loop spans 12 amino acids. The DNA for the CDR3 is TGTGCCAGCAGCGGACGCGGGATTGAGCAGTTCTTC. As protein: CASSGRGIEQFF.

For the CDR3, the DNA is TGTGCCAGCAGCAGGGGACATACAGATACGCAGTATTTT. Translated: CASSRGHTDTQYF. The chain joins TRBV7-2 to TRBJ2-3; weak D call: TRBD1 (6 bases). Trimming removed 5 bases from V and 3 bases from J, with 9 bases in between. In germline, CDR1 is SGHTA, CDR2 FQGNSA. The CDR3 covers 13 residues.

On this clone: Other DNA sequences in the sample encode the same CDR3. V is TRBV19 and J is TRBJ2-7; 10 bases fit TRBD1. Germline lookup yields CDR1 LNHDA and CDR2 SQIVND (reference sequence). The CDR3 runs to 15 residues. V shed 3 bases, J shed 1 base, and the junction held 3 bases outside the gene matches. CDR3 DNA sequence: TGTGCCAGTAGTATTGACAGGGGGCTATCCTACGAGCAGTACTTC. Amino acid sequence: CASSIDRGLSYEQYF.

This chain uses TRBV11-2 with TRBJ1-3; D is uncertain. The germline V and J ends were trimmed by 2 bases and 4 bases, with 12 bases remaining between them. The germline V gene has CDR1 SGHAT and CDR2 FQNNGV. CDR3 length: 15 amino acids. CDR3 sequence reads: CASSLSHEGGNTIYF. CDR3 in DNA: TGTGCCAGCAGCTTATCTCACGAGGGCGGAAACACCATATATTTT.

The chain carries TRBV28 and TRBJ2-1; D gene uncertain. With 1 base removed from V and 6 bases from J, the gap between germline ends came to 7 bases. The CDR3 length is 13 residues. Germline loops: CDR1 MDHEN, CDR2 SYDVKM. CDR3 in DNA: TGTGCCAGCAGTTTATTCGTCCCCAATGAGCAGTTCTTC. Translating it yields CASSLFVPNEQFF. The entire variable domain, with the rest obtained from reference TRBV28 and TRBJ2-1, is as follows: DVKVTQSSRYLVKRTGEKVFLECVQDMDHENMFWYRQDPGLGLRLIYFSYDVKMKEKGDIPEGYSVSREKKERFSLILESASTNQTSMYLCASSLFVPNEQFFGPGTRLTVL.

This clone came up a few times. The chain is built from TRBV28 and TRBJ2-3, with a possible D match to TRBD2 (5 bases). Per germline, CDR1 MDHEN and CDR2 SYDVKM. Trimming removed 8 bases at V and 0 bases at J, with 27 bases between. This CDR3 is built from 19 residues. CDR3 DNA sequence: TGTGCCAGCCCGAGGGATATCCCGCAGGCCATTTATAGCACAGATACGCAGTATTTT. This encodes CASPRDIPQAIYSTDTQYF.

A word on this clone: The junction departs from the called germline gene at one end, perhaps through a read error. The chain couples TRBV7-2 to TRBJ1-2, with D tentatively TRBD1 (6 bases). The CDR3 covers 16 residues. CDR1 is SGHTA, CDR2 FQGNSA, per germline. In DNA, the CDR3 is TGTGCCAGCAGCTTAAACAGGGTCAGAGGGAACTCTGGCTACACCTTC. Amino acid sequence: CASSLNRVRGNSGYTF. Supplemented by reference TRBV7-2 and TRBJ1-2, the full variable domain reads GAGVSQSPSNKVTEKGKDVELRCDPISGHTALYWYRQSLGQGLEFLIYFQGNSAPDKSGLPSDRFSAERTGGSVSTLTIQRTQQEDSAVYLCASSLNRVRGNSGYTFGSGTRLTVV.

The rearrangement uses TRBV9 and TRBJ2-2; D remains unclear. Germline V gene sequence: CDR1 SGDLS, CDR2 YYNGEE. V was clipped by 4 bases and J by 6 bases, with 13 bases between them. This CDR3 is built from 14 residues. CDR3 sequence: CASSFQLNPGELFF. The DNA of the CDR3 is TGTGCCAGCAGCTTCCAACTGAATCCCGGGGAGCTGTTTTTT.

The genes are TRBV27 and TRBJ1-2; 9 bases line up with TRBD1. Trimming removed 5 bases from V and 6 bases from J; junction bases left unmatched: 13. Germline V lookup: CDR1 MNHEY, CDR2 SMNVEV (reference sequence). This CDR3 contains 16 residues. CDR3 sequence: CASSPDRDRVYHGYTF. CDR3 DNA sequence: TGTGCCAGCAGTCCAGACCGGGACAGGGTATACCATGGCTACACCTTC.

This clone was detected a few times. The rearrangement uses TRBV7-9 and TRBJ2-7, with TRBD1 identical over 8 bases. The CDR3 is 13 residues long. V lost 5 bases, J lost 6 bases, and 6 bases stayed unmatched. Germline V lookup: CDR1 SEHNR, CDR2 FQNEAQ (reference sequence). The CDR3 region has the DNA TGTGCCAGCAGCCCCCGGACAGGGTTCGAGCAGTACTTC. It specifies CASSPRTGFEQYF. Full variable domain (rest looked up from reference TRBV7-9 and TRBJ2-7): DTGVSQNPRHKITKRGQNVTFRCDPISEHNRLYWYRQTLGQGPEFLTYFQNEAQLEKSRLLSDRFSAERPKGSFSTLEIQRTEQGDSAMYLCASSPRTGFEQYFGPGTRLTVT.

V usage is TRBV18 and J usage is TRBJ1-1; D may be TRBD1 (5 bases). Trimming shortened V by 10 bases and J by 0 bases, and 18 bases separated the two germline ends. Germline V gene data show CDR1 as KGHSH and CDR2 as LQKENI. This CDR3 has 15 residues. Here the CDR3 DNA reads TGTGCCACAATCCGGGGGGAAATCATGAACACTGAAGCTTTCTTT. This codes for CATIRGEIMNTEAFF.

V is TRBV4-3 and J is TRBJ2-1; 10 nucleotides align to TRBD2. V gave up 0 bases and J gave up 8 bases; unmatched junction bases: 10. The CDR3 loop spans 17 amino acids. Germline lookup yields CDR1 LGHNA and CDR2 YSLEER. The CDR3 is CASSQDLGASGSYEQFF. The CDR3 DNA is TGCGCCAGCAGCCAAGATCTTGGGGCTAGCGGGAGCTATGAGCAGTTCTTC.

This chain connects TRBV5-4 to TRBJ2-6, with D tentatively TRBD2 (5 bases). Germline V CDR1 and CDR2: SGHNT, YYREEE (reference sequence). The CDR3 runs 17 residues. With 1 base removed from V and 2 bases from J, the gap between germline ends came to 13 bases. As DNA, the CDR3 is TGTGCCAGCAGCTTGTTCGGGGTTTTGCCTGGGGCCAACGTCCTGACTTTC. As protein: CASSLFGVLPGANVLTF. The whole variable domain, remainder taken from reference TRBV5-4 and TRBJ2-6, is ETGVTQSPTHLIKTRGQQVTLRCSSQSGHNTVSWYQQALGQGPQFIFQYYREEENGRGNFPPRFSGLQFPNYSSELNVNALELDDSALYLCASSLFGVLPGANVLTFGAGSRLTVL.

The chain has TRBV7-2 and TRBJ2-7, with 14 bases that match TRBD2. CDR3 length equals 15 residues. The germline V gene encodes CDR1 SGHTA and CDR2 FQGNSA. Trimming at V came to 6 bases and at J to 5 bases, leaving 6 bases not matched to a gene. Here the CDR3 reads CASRETSGRAHEQYF. The CDR3 nucleotides read TGTGCCAGCAGGGAGACTAGCGGGAGGGCCCACGAGCAGTACTTC.

The J gene is TRBJ2-2, the V gene TRBV14; D is unclear. V was trimmed by 2 bases and J by 3 bases, leaving 13 bases between them. This CDR3 region has 16 residues. Per germline, CDR1 SGHDN and CDR2 FVKESK. The CDR3 coding sequence is TGTGCCAGCAGCCAATTGGAGATGTCAGACACCGGGGAGCTGTTTTTT. Translated: CASSQLEMSDTGELFF.

This chain uses TRBV7-9 with TRBJ1-1, with a weak D call TRBD1 (6 bases). The V gene's germline CDR1 is SEHNR and CDR2 FQNEAQ (reference sequence). This CDR3 comprises 16 residues. Trimming cost V 4 bases and J 1 base, with 16 bases left between them. The CDR3 protein is CASSSLQGGWNTEAFF. CDR3 coding DNA: TGTGCCAGCAGCTCCCTACAGGGTGGGTGGAACACTGAAGCTTTCTTT.

The rearrangement uses TRBV5-6 and TRBJ2-5; no definite D call. The CDR3 loop spans 12 amino acids. Germline V gene data show CDR1 as SGHDT and CDR2 as YYEEEE. The V and J ends lost 4 bases and 3 bases respectively, with 7 bases between them. In nucleotides, the CDR3 is TGTGCCAGCAGCACCGAGAAAGAGACCCAGTACTTC. Its protein product is CASSTEKETQYF. Using reference TRBV5-6 and TRBJ2-5 for the parts outside the CDR3, the full variable domain is DAGVTQSPTHLIKTRGQQVTLRCSPKSGHDTVSWYQQALGQGPQFIFQYYEEEERQRGNFPDRFSGHQFPNYSSELNVNALLLGDSALYLCASSTEKETQYFGPGTRLLVL.

V gene TRBV6-1 combines with J gene TRBJ2-5; 10 nucleotides match TRBD2. Germline V gene sequence: CDR1 MNHNS, CDR2 SASEGT. The CDR3 runs to 17 residues. The J segment lost 5 bases and the V segment lost 2 bases, leaving 11 bases of the junction unmatched. CDR3 sequence reads: CASSELASGSVRETQYF. The CDR3 DNA sequence: TGTGCCAGCAGTGAACTGGCTAGCGGGAGTGTCAGGGAGACCCAGTACTTC.

The DNA for the CDR3 is TGTGCCAGCAGCTCCTCCGGGACAGGCTCCTACGAGCAGTACTTC. Encoded protein: CASSSSGTGSYEQYF. The chain carries TRBV7-9 and TRBJ2-7, with 8 positions matching TRBD1. This CDR3 contains 15 residues. Germline loops: CDR1 SEHNR, CDR2 FQNEAQ (reference sequence). Trimming at V came to 4 bases and at J to 0 bases, leaving 5 bases not matched to a gene.